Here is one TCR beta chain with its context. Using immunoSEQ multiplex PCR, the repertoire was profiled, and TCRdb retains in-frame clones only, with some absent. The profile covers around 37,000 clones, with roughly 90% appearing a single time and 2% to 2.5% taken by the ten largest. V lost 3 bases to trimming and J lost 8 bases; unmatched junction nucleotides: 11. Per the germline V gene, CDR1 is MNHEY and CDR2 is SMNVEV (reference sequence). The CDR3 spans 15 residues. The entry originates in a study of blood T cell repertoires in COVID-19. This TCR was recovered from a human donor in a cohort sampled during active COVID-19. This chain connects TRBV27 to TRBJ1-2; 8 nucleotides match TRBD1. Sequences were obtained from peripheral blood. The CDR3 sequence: CASSFLGQGERGYTF. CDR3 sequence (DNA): TGTGCCAGCAGTTTCCTAGGACAGGGAGAACGCGGCTACACCTTC.